The text below deals with one T cell receptor beta chain. This sample was included in a study of blood T cell repertoires in COVID-19. Study-wide context: Sources were T cells, B-cell-depleted T cells, or PBMCs; the material itself was cDNA or gDNA.

Looked up from germline, CDR1 is SGHRS and CDR2 is YFSETQ. The CDR3 totals 15 residues. V lost 4 bases to trimming and J lost 5 bases; unmatched junction nucleotides: 4. TCRdb keeps only in-frame clones here, not all; method: immunoSEQ multiplex PCR. The sample has tens of thousands of clones; around four fifths are singletons. The clonotype originates from a man between 65 and 80 years old with acute or convalescent COVID-19. The J gene is TRBJ2-1, the V gene TRBV5-1; 12 bases line up with TRBD1. Sequenced material: peripheral blood. CDR3 nucleotides: TGCGCCAGCAGCGGGGGACAGGGGGCCGACAATGAGCAGTTCTTC. This codes for CASSGGQGADNEQFF.